The rows below give T cell receptor beta chains drawn from one sample of a study of blood T cell repertoires in COVID-19. Libraries were prepared by immunoSEQ multiplex PCR; TCRdb keeps only in-frame clonotypes and omits some of them. In the table there are 170,000 or so clones, roughly 90% of which are singletons. Sample: peripheral blood. The source is a man between 45 and 60 years old with acute or convalescent COVID-19. The CDR3 runs from the conserved cysteine through the conserved F or W. The order of the fields is D gene, V gene, J gene, CDR3 DNA, CDR3 protein. D genes are given only for firm matches.

d_gene: TRBD2; v_gene: TRBV3-1/TRBV3-2; j_gene: TRBJ2-5; CDR3nt: TGTGCCAGCAGCCCCATAGCGGTCGGGGGGGAGACCCAGTACTTC; CDR3aa: CASSPIAVGGETQYF
d_gene: -; v_gene: TRBV7-9; j_gene: TRBJ2-5; CDR3nt: TGTGCCAGCAGCTTTCACAGGCCAGAGACCCAGTACTTC; CDR3aa: CASSFHRPETQYF
d_gene: -; v_gene: TRBV28; j_gene: TRBJ2-5; CDR3nt: TGTGCCAGCAGTTTAGGGCAGGTTCAAGAGACCCAGTACTTC; CDR3aa: CASSLGQVQETQYF
d_gene: -; v_gene: TRBV6-1; j_gene: TRBJ1-5; CDR3nt: TGTGCCAGCAGTGAAATAACTCAGGGCGTTGGACCCCAGCATTTT; CDR3aa: CASSEITQGVGPQHF
d_gene: -; v_gene: TRBV14; j_gene: TRBJ2-2; CDR3nt: TGTGCCAGCAGCCAAGCTTCCGGGTTTACCGGGGAGCTGTTTTTT; CDR3aa: CASSQASGFTGELFF
d_gene: TRBD2; v_gene: TRBV29-1; j_gene: TRBJ2-3; CDR3nt: TGCAGCGTAGAGCGGGGGAGGGGCACAGATACGCAGTATTTT; CDR3aa: CSVERGRGTDTQYF
d_gene: TRBD1; v_gene: TRBV7-8; j_gene: TRBJ1-4; CDR3nt: TGTGCCAGCAGCTTGGCAGGGGGCGAAAAACTGTTTTTT; CDR3aa: CASSLAGGEKLFF
d_gene: -; v_gene: TRBV6-5; j_gene: TRBJ2-7; CDR3nt: TGTGCCAGCAGTTTACTTGGGGGGGCCGAGCAGTACTTC; CDR3aa: CASSLLGGAEQYF
d_gene: TRBD2; v_gene: TRBV27; j_gene: TRBJ2-3; CDR3nt: TGTGCCAGCAGGGTTAGGGACTACCGCACAGATACGCAGTATTTT; CDR3aa: CASRVRDYRTDTQYF
d_gene: -; v_gene: TRBV25-1; j_gene: TRBJ2-2; CDR3nt: TGTGCCAGCAGTGAACCCTACTTAGCGGAAAACACCGGGGAGCTGTTTTTT; CDR3aa: CASSEPYLAENTGELFF
d_gene: -; v_gene: TRBV11-1; j_gene: TRBJ2-1; CDR3nt: TGTGCCAGCAGTTGGAGGGACAATGAGCAGTTCTTC; CDR3aa: CASSWRDNEQFF
d_gene: TRBD2; v_gene: TRBV6-6; j_gene: TRBJ2-1; CDR3nt: TGTGCCAGCAGTACTGCCCGGACTAGCGGGGAGGTTGAGCAGTTCTTC; CDR3aa: CASSTARTSGEVEQFF
d_gene: TRBD1; v_gene: TRBV13; j_gene: TRBJ2-7; CDR3nt: TGTGCCACCGGGGACAGGGTTTCCTACGAGCAGTACTTC; CDR3aa: CATGDRVSYEQYF
d_gene: -; v_gene: TRBV10-3; j_gene: TRBJ2-1; CDR3nt: TGTGCCATGTCACGGGGGTTTGGTAATGAGCAGTTCTTC; CDR3aa: CAMSRGFGNEQFF
d_gene: -; v_gene: TRBV3-1/TRBV3-2; j_gene: TRBJ1-5; CDR3nt: TGTGCCAGCAGCCAAGGACAGCGCAATCAGCCCCAGCATTTT; CDR3aa: CASSQGQRNQPQHF
d_gene: TRBD2; v_gene: TRBV20-1; j_gene: TRBJ2-3; CDR3nt: TGCAGTGCTAGTCGAAACCTAGCGGGAGGAACGCAGTATTTT; CDR3aa: CSASRNLAGGTQYF
d_gene: -; v_gene: TRBV18; j_gene: TRBJ2-1; CDR3nt: TGTGCCAGCTCACTAACCGGGACTGGGGTGTACAATGAGCAGTTCTTC; CDR3aa: CASSLTGTGVYNEQFF
d_gene: -; v_gene: TRBV29-1; j_gene: TRBJ1-2; CDR3nt: TGCAGCGTTCCCGGGAGGGCCGGCTACACCTTC; CDR3aa: CSVPGRAGYTF
d_gene: -; v_gene: TRBV28; j_gene: TRBJ2-1; CDR3nt: TGTGCCAGCAGTTTCGGGGGACAGAACTACAATGAGCAGTTCTTC; CDR3aa: CASSFGGQNYNEQFF
d_gene: -; v_gene: TRBV27; j_gene: TRBJ1-6; CDR3nt: TGTGCCAGCAGTTTCTGGCAAAATAATTCACCCCTCCACTTT; CDR3aa: CASSFWQNNSPLHF
d_gene: TRBD1; v_gene: TRBV7-9; j_gene: TRBJ2-5; CDR3nt: TGTGCCAGCAGCCCACTGACAGGGATTGAAGAGACCCAGTACTTC; CDR3aa: CASSPLTGIEETQYF